The sample holds a few counts of the clone carrying this T cell receptor (beta chain). The data originate from a study of blood T cell repertoires in COVID-19. Across the study: Samples came from the United States, Italy and Spain, spanning acute and convalescent COVID-19. Sample material is recorded as cDNA or gDNA derived from T cells, B-cell-depleted T cells, or PBMCs.

Per the original methods: Amplification from reference gene primers served as the basis for estimated nucleated cell counts. Sequenced by immunoSEQ multiplex PCR; TCRdb stores in-frame clones only, minus some. The V and J calls and clone size come from that table; D and trimming were worked out from the DNA. Here the sample spans 95,000 to 150,000 clones, roughly 90% being singletons. This CDR3 is 15 amino acids long. Germline trimming cut 3 bases from V and 9 bases from J; bases unmatched to any gene: 7. Germline CDR1 is LNHDA and CDR2 is SQIVND (reference sequence). This receptor was taken from a man between 35 and 55 years old with acute or convalescent COVID-19. The J gene is TRBJ2-1, the V gene TRBV19; 11 nucleotides align to TRBD2. The source material was peripheral blood. The DNA of the CDR3 is TGTGCCAGTAGTATTATAGCGGGGGGGAGTGGTGAGCAGTTCTTC. It is translated as CASSIIAGGSGEQFF. Full variable domain (rest looked up from reference TRBV19 and TRBJ2-1): DGGITQSPKYLFRKEGQNVTLSCEQNLNHDAMYWYRQDPGQGLRLIYYSQIVNDFQKGDIAEGYSVSREKKESFPLTVTSAQKNPTAFYLCASSIIAGGSGEQFFGPGTRLTVL.